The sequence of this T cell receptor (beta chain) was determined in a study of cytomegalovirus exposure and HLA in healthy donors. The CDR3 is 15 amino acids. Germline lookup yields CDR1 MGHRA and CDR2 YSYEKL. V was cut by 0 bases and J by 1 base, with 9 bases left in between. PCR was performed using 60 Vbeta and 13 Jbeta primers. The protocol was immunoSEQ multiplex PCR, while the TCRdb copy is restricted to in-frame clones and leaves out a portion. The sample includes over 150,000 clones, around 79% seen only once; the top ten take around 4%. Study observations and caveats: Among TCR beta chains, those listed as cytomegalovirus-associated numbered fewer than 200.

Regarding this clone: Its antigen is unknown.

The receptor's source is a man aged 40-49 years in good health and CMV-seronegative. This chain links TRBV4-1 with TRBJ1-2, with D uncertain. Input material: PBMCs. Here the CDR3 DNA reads TGCGCCAGCAGCCAAGAGGGCACAGTTAACTATGGCTACACCTTC. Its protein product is CASSQEGTVNYGYTF.